This T cell receptor (beta chain) was sequenced for a study of response to subunit inactivated influenza vaccine. Study outcomes and limitations: With each seasonal influenza vaccination, the authors suggested, few new T cells are recruited.

TCRdb redid the calling of the RT-PCR reads with MiXCR, one entry per CDR3 protein. The sample contains fewer than 800,000 distinct CDR3 sequences, around 16% of which appear only once. The CDR3 is 13 residues long. CDR1 is SGHDN and CDR2 is FVKESK in the germline V gene. Trimming pared 2 bases from V and 6 bases from J, leaving 8 bases between. About this clonotype itself: What it binds is not known.

Sequencing was performed on PBMCs from blood, taken roughly 13 days after vaccination. This TCR was recovered from a man in his forties or fifties who received an inactivated influenza vaccine. The gene calls are TRBV14 and TRBJ2-4; tentatively, D is TRBD1 (5 bases). The CDR3 DNA reads TGTGCCAGCAGCCAAAGTGGGGCAAACATTCAGTACTTC. It specifies CASSQSGANIQYF.